Listed here are 18 T cell receptor beta chains from one sample, sequenced in a study of shared clonotypes between healthy human individuals. Here immunoSEQ multiplex PCR was the method, and the copy in TCRdb shows in-frame clones only, minus some. The data hold approximately 1,500,000 clones, with roughly 97% observed a single time. The sample taken for sequencing was naive CD4+ T cells sorted from blood. Subset: CD45RA+ positively selected. Receptors were obtained from a man aged 25-45 years in good health.

This clone was detected once. The chain joins TRBV5-1 to TRBJ1-4; D not certain. This CDR3 region has 14 residues. The germline V and J ends were trimmed by 4 bases and 8 bases, with 15 bases remaining between them. Per germline, CDR1 SGHRS and CDR2 YFSETQ. CDR3 in DNA: TGCGCCAGCAGCGCGGACGGGGAGTGGGAAAAACTGTTTTTT. This translates into CASSADGEWEKLFF.

This sequence joins TRBV7-2 and TRBJ2-7, with TRBD2 matching 9 bases. The trim removed 2 bases at V and 3 bases at J, leaving 5 bases unmatched. Per germline, CDR1 SGHTA and CDR2 FQGNSA. This CDR3 is 15 amino acids long. DNA of the CDR3: TGTGCCAGCAGCTTATGGGGAGCGGGAGGCTACGAGCAGTACTTC. Protein: CASSLWGAGGYEQYF.

Note on this clone: In the same sample, other DNA sequences code for this CDR3. The chain employs TRBV19 and TRBJ2-7, with 7 bases fitting TRBD1. The CDR3 runs 13 residues. Germline CDR1 and CDR2: LNHDA and SQIVND (reference sequence). The V segment lost 5 bases and the J segment 3 bases; nucleotides outside the gene matches: 4. In DNA, the CDR3 is TGTGCCAGTAGTCCGGGACAGAGCTACGAGCAGTACTTC. It is translated as CASSPGQSYEQYF.

Here the CDR3 DNA reads TGTGCCAGCAGTTACCCCTCAAATACGCAGTATTTT. This gives the protein CASSYPSNTQYF. The V and J genes are TRBV6-8 and TRBJ2-3; no reliable D call. This CDR3 is 12 amino acids long. Germline V gene data show CDR1 as MNHGY and CDR2 as SAAAGT. Between the trimmed V and J ends, which lost 2 bases and 7 bases, there was a span of 7 bases.

The chain uses TRBV19 and TRBJ1-5, with a possible D match to TRBD1 (5 bases). The CDR3 covers 15 residues. Per the germline V gene, CDR1 is LNHDA and CDR2 is SQIVND (reference sequence). With 6 bases removed from V and 5 bases from J, the gap between germline ends came to 17 bases. CDR3 in amino acids: CASSPGGRVDQPQHF. The CDR3 DNA reads as TGTGCCAGTAGCCCGGGAGGCAGGGTGGATCAGCCCCAGCATTTT.

V is TRBV6-1 and J is TRBJ2-4; D is possibly TRBD2 (5 bases). Trimming cost V 6 bases and J 1 base, with 10 bases left between them. CDR1 and CDR2 from the germline V gene are MNHNS and SASEGT. CDR3 length: 14 residues. The CDR3 region has the DNA TGTGCCAGCAGGGACTCCGCCGCCAAAAACATTCAGTACTTC. It yields the protein CASRDSAAKNIQYF.

The chain carries TRBV12-5 and TRBJ2-7, with D possibly being TRBD1 (6 bases). CDR1 and CDR2 (germline): LGHNT, FRNRAP. The CDR3 covers 15 residues. Trimming pared 7 bases from V and 4 bases from J, leaving 20 bases between. Here the CDR3 reads CASAQETGSYYEQYF. CDR3 nucleotide sequence: TGTGCTAGTGCCCAGGAAACAGGGAGTTATTACGAGCAGTACTTC.

CDR3 residues: CASRRVDNQPQHF. CDR3 nucleotides: TGTGCCAGCAGGCGGGTGGACAATCAGCCCCAGCATTTT. The V call is TRBV2, the J call TRBJ1-5; D uncertain. CDR3 size: 13 residues. The V end lost 6 bases, the J end lost 3 bases, and 9 bases lay between the germline ends. Germline V gives CDR1 SNHLY, CDR2 FYNNEI.

V gene TRBV18 combines with J gene TRBJ2-5; 7 nucleotides agree with TRBD1. Germline V CDR1 and CDR2: KGHSH, LQKENI. Losses at the gene ends were 3 bases for V and 3 bases for J; bases not matched to a gene: 16. The CDR3 totals 18 residues. The CDR3 here is CASSPVPQTGTDKETQYF. In DNA form, the CDR3 reads TGTGCCAGCTCACCGGTGCCTCAAACCGGGACAGACAAAGAGACCCAGTACTTC.

The V call is TRBV11-2, the J call TRBJ1-1; D is perhaps TRBD1 (6 bases). The germline CDR1 and CDR2 sequences are SGHAT and FQNNGV. This CDR3 contains 17 residues. V lost 1 base, J lost 0 bases, and 15 bases lay in between. DNA of the CDR3: TGTGCCAGCAGCTTAGGGGGGGGCGGTTCCATGAACACTGAAGCTTTCTTT. Translated: CASSLGGGGSMNTEAFF.

The chain joins TRBV27 to TRBJ1-4; no reliable D call. Trimming removed 5 bases at V and 11 bases at J, with 9 bases between. The V gene's germline CDR1 is MNHEY and CDR2 SMNVEV (reference sequence). The CDR3 runs to 11 residues. In DNA, the CDR3 is TGTGCCAGCAGTGATGTCGTTAAACTGTTTTTT. Amino acid sequence: CASSDVVKLFF.

The genes are TRBV28 and TRBJ1-5; D might be TRBD1 (5 bases). V was pared by 5 bases and J by 11 bases, with 25 bases between. The CDR3 totals 16 residues. Germline V gives CDR1 MDHEN, CDR2 SYDVKM. The CDR3 DNA follows: TGTGCCAGCAGTCCCTCCCCTGGGCAGGGATCTTTAACCCAGCATTTT. It is translated as CASSPSPGQGSLTQHF.

This chain links TRBV5-1 with TRBJ2-3; 7 nucleotides line up with TRBD1. From germline, CDR1 is SGHRS and CDR2 YFSETQ. The J segment lost 3 bases and the V segment lost 1 base, leaving 5 bases of the junction unmatched. The CDR3 is 15 amino acids. The CDR3 sequence is CASSLPGGQTDTQYF. The CDR3 DNA reads TGCGCCAGCAGCTTGCCTGGGGGACAGACAGATACGCAGTATTTT.

The chain carries TRBV18 and TRBJ2-1; 12 positions agree with TRBD2. Trimming cost V 1 base and J 7 bases; bases outside gene matches: 2. The V gene's germline CDR1 is KGHSH and CDR2 LQKENI. The CDR3 is made up of 15 amino acids. The CDR3 loop is CASSPLGLAGNEQFF. In DNA, the CDR3 is TGTGCCAGCTCACCACTGGGACTAGCGGGTAATGAGCAGTTCTTC.

The chain recombines TRBV27 with TRBJ2-2; no clear D gene. Germline-derived CDR1 and CDR2 are MNHEY and SMNVEV (reference sequence). The CDR3 extends over 16 amino acids. V was cut by 5 bases and J by 1 base, with 14 bases left in between. The CDR3 nucleotides are TGTGCCAGCAGTCCCCATACGATACGGAACACCGGGGAGCTGTTTTTT. Its protein product is CASSPHTIRNTGELFF.

This chain joins TRBV5-1 and TRBJ2-1, with 11 bases fitting TRBD2. V shed 3 bases and J 7 bases; nucleotides not matched to a gene: 6. CDR1 and CDR2 from the germline V gene are SGHRS and YFSETQ. The CDR3 consists of 15 residues. CDR3 nucleotide sequence: TGCGCCAGCAGCTGGGGTAGCGGGAGGGTAAATGAGCAGTTCTTC. This codes for CASSWGSGRVNEQFF.

This chain connects TRBV27 to TRBJ1-1, with TRBD1 identical over 10 bases. Looked up from germline, CDR1 is MNHEY and CDR2 is SMNVEV (reference sequence). This CDR3 region has 17 residues. Losses at the gene ends were 1 base for V and 3 bases for J; bases not matched to a gene: 8. In DNA form, the CDR3 reads TGTGCCAGCAGTTTATTCCAACGACAGGGGGCGTACACTGAAGCTTTCTTT. This gives the protein CASSLFQRQGAYTEAFF.

V usage is TRBV6-5 and J usage is TRBJ2-2; maybe TRBD1 (5 bases). From germline, CDR1 is MNHEY and CDR2 SVGAGI. The CDR3 runs to 13 residues. V dropped 5 bases and J dropped 4 bases, with 8 bases sitting between them. CDR3 protein: CASSQGFTGELFF. The CDR3 coding sequence is TGTGCCAGCAGTCAGGGATTCACCGGGGAGCTGTTTTTT.